A single sample gave rise to the 23 T cell receptor beta chains below, sequenced in a study of shared clonotypes between healthy human individuals. Assay: immunoSEQ multiplex PCR; the TCRdb copy retains only in-frame clones and omits some. Here the sample spans approximately 1,000,000 clones, approximately 77% being singletons. Sequenced input: memory CD4+ T cells from PBMCs. Subset: CD45RA-negative fraction. These receptors were collected from a man younger than 35 in good health. Some clones in this sample may be carry-over from other donors' samples.

This clone has a single count. This chain connects TRBV6-6 to TRBJ1-5; a possible D gene is TRBD1 (6 bases). In germline, CDR1 is MNHNY, CDR2 SVGAGI (reference sequence). The CDR3 length is 14 residues. Trimming removed 6 bases at V and 5 bases at J, with 14 bases between. The CDR3 nucleotides are TGTGCCAGCAGGAAAGGACAGAAATATCAGCCCCAGCATTTT. Encoded protein: CASRKGQKYQPQHF.

This clone was observed a few times. One base away lies a much larger clone, so this may be a sequencing read error. Other DNA sequences in the sample encode the same CDR3. The chain couples TRBV5-6 to TRBJ1-1, with D uncertain. The CDR3 is 13 residues long. Trimming took off 1 base at V and 1 base at J, with 5 bases between the two ends. CDR1 is SGHDT, CDR2 YYEEEE, per germline. The chain's CDR3 is CASSLSQNTEAFF. For the CDR3, the DNA is TGTGCCAGCAGCTTGTCACAGAACACTGAAGCTTTCTTT.

This chain connects TRBV27 to TRBJ2-3; D remains unclear. The CDR3 has 13 residues. V was trimmed by 10 bases and J by 1 base, leaving 12 bases between them. The germline V gene has CDR1 MNHEY and CDR2 SMNVEV (reference sequence). The CDR3 region has the DNA TGTGCCACCCGGCGAAGCGGCACAGATACGCAGTATTTT. It translates to CATRRSGTDTQYF.

The rearrangement links TRBV6-5 to TRBJ1-2; D gene unclear. V gave up 6 bases and J gave up 5 bases, with 10 bases separating them. Germline V gene lookup returns CDR1 MNHEY and CDR2 SVGAGI. This CDR3 has 12 residues. Written as DNA, the CDR3 is TGTGCCAGCAGCCTTGGACGGTATGGCTACACCTTC. Amino acid sequence: CASSLGRYGYTF.

The chain joins TRBV4-3 to TRBJ1-1; weak D call: TRBD1 (6 bases). Germline assignment: CDR1 LGHNA and CDR2 YSLEER. V was trimmed by 0 bases and J by 2 bases, leaving 10 bases between them. The CDR3 runs 15 residues. CDR3 region: CASSQDVTGNTEAFF. The CDR3 DNA sequence: TGCGCCAGCAGCCAAGATGTGACAGGCAACACTGAAGCTTTCTTT.

V gene TRBV28 combines with J gene TRBJ1-2; tentative D call: TRBD1 (6 bases). V was cut by 11 bases and J by 8 bases, with 21 bases left in between. The length of the CDR3 is 13 residues. The germline gives CDR1 MDHEN, CDR2 SYDVKM. The CDR3 region has the DNA TGTGCCTCGCGCGGGAGTTGGGGGCAAGGCTACACCTTC. It specifies CASRGSWGQGYTF.

The CDR3 nucleotides are TGTGCCAGCAGTCTCTCCTGGACCGCCACCTACGAGCAGTACTTC. This sequence encodes CASSLSWTATYEQYF. This chain joins TRBV27 and TRBJ2-7; D remains ambiguous. V was pared by 5 bases and J by 2 bases, with 16 bases between. Germline lookup yields CDR1 MNHEY and CDR2 SMNVEV (reference sequence). This CDR3 comprises 15 residues.

The chain uses TRBV28 and TRBJ2-6, with TRBD1 as a possible D gene (5 bases). Germline V lookup: CDR1 MDHEN, CDR2 SYDVKM. Trimming removed 5 bases from V and 0 bases from J, with 5 bases in between. The CDR3 is made up of 14 amino acids. CDR3 DNA: TGTGCCAGCAGTGACAGCTCTGGGGCCAACGTCCTGACTTTC. Protein: CASSDSSGANVLTF.

The chain employs TRBV28 and TRBJ1-4, with 8 bases matching TRBD1. This CDR3 has 15 amino acids. V was clipped by 8 bases and J by 1 base; unmatched bases: 6. The germline gives CDR1 MDHEN, CDR2 SYDVKM. CDR3 loop: CASGRQGLTNEKLFF. The CDR3 nucleotides read TGTGCCAGCGGGCGACAGGGGTTAACTAATGAAAAACTGTTTTTT. The full variable domain, its missing parts supplied by reference TRBV28 and TRBJ1-4, is DVKVTQSSRYLVKRTGEKVFLECVQDMDHENMFWYRQDPGLGLRLIYFSYDVKMKEKGDIPEGYSVSREKKERFSLILESASTNQTSMYLCASGRQGLTNEKLFFGSGTQLSVL.

The rearrangement joins TRBV28 to TRBJ1-5, with a possible D match to TRBD1 (5 bases). CDR3 length equals 14 residues. The V gene's germline CDR1 is MDHEN and CDR2 SYDVKM. The V and J ends lost 8 bases and 7 bases respectively, with 18 bases between them. The CDR3 sequence is CASGKAGSGQPQHF. DNA of the CDR3: TGTGCCAGCGGAAAAGCAGGGTCGGGACAGCCCCAGCATTTT.

This clone was counted once. The chain links TRBV28 to TRBJ1-2; D perhaps matches TRBD1 (6 bases). CDR1 and CDR2 from the germline V gene are MDHEN and SYDVKM. This CDR3 region has 13 residues. Trimming cost V 5 bases and J 7 bases, with 14 bases left between them. The CDR3 region is CASSTPHRVGYTF. In DNA form, the CDR3 reads TGTGCCAGCAGTACCCCTCACAGGGTTGGCTACACCTTC.

The J gene is TRBJ2-1, the V gene TRBV11-1; TRBD1 agrees at 7 bases. V trimming: 4 bases; J trimming: 1 base; junction bases outside the gene matches: 1. There are 14 residues in the CDR3. Germline V gene lookup returns CDR1 SGHAT and CDR2 FQDESV (reference sequence). CDR3 DNA sequence: TGTGCCAGCAGCTCGACAGGGTCCTACAATGAGCAGTTCTTC. Its translation: CASSSTGSYNEQFF.

The chain combines TRBV18 with TRBJ2-7, with unresolved D. V lost 6 bases, J lost 0 bases, and 12 bases lay in between. The CDR3 runs to 14 residues. From germline, CDR1 is KGHSH and CDR2 LQKENI. CDR3 coding DNA: TGTGCCAGCTCCTATGGCGGTAGCTCCTACGAGCAGTACTTC. As protein: CASSYGGSSYEQYF.

The chain links TRBV28 to TRBJ2-7; D might be TRBD2 (6 bases). Trimming shortened V by 5 bases and J by 2 bases, and 16 bases separated the two germline ends. The CDR3 loop spans 15 amino acids. Germline CDR1 is MDHEN and CDR2 is SYDVKM. The CDR3 spells CASSPGVAAAYEQYF. CDR3 bases: TGTGCCAGCAGTCCCGGAGTAGCGGCTGCCTACGAGCAGTACTTC.

This clone was counted only a few times. The same CDR3 can be traced to other DNA sequences in this sample. V is TRBV9 and J is TRBJ1-1, with D unresolved. The V gene's germline CDR1 is SGDLS and CDR2 YYNGEE. CDR3 length: 12 residues. Trimming cost V 0 bases and J 8 bases, with 8 bases left between them. The CDR3 loop reads CASSVDTGEAFF. CDR3 DNA sequence: TGTGCCAGCAGCGTAGATACGGGGGAAGCTTTCTTT. Based on the CDR3 plus reference TRBV9 and TRBJ1-1, the full variable domain is DSGVTQTPKHLITATGQRVTLRCSPRSGDLSVYWYQQSLDQGLQFLIQYYNGEERAKGNILERFSAQQFPDLHSELNLSSLELGDSALYFCASSVDTGEAFFGQGTRLTVV.

V gene TRBV9 combines with J gene TRBJ2-5; D may be TRBD2 (5 bases). V lost 0 bases and J 4 bases, leaving 7 bases between the germline ends. Germline CDR1 is SGDLS and CDR2 is YYNGEE. CDR3 length: 13 residues. The CDR3 protein is CASSVAAGETQYF. The CDR3, as DNA: TGTGCCAGCAGCGTAGCGGCGGGAGAGACCCAGTACTTC. Full variable domain (remainder filled in from reference TRBV9 and TRBJ2-5): DSGVTQTPKHLITATGQRVTLRCSPRSGDLSVYWYQQSLDQGLQFLIQYYNGEERAKGNILERFSAQQFPDLHSELNLSSLELGDSALYFCASSVAAGETQYFGPGTRLLVL.

The chain has TRBV5-1 and TRBJ2-7, with 12 nucleotides matching TRBD1. J was trimmed by 6 bases and V by 8 bases; bases with no gene match: 9. Germline V gene lookup returns CDR1 SGHRS and CDR2 YFSETQ. The CDR3 length is 14 residues. The DNA for the CDR3 is TGCGCCAGTACGGGACAGGGGGCTCTGGGCGAGCAGTACTTC. The encoded protein is CASTGQGALGEQYF.

V is TRBV5-1 and J is TRBJ1-4; D not resolved. The CDR3 is 15 amino acids. V was pared by 0 bases and J by 8 bases, with 14 bases between. Germline CDR1 reads SGHRS; CDR2 reads YFSETQ. The DNA of the CDR3 is TGCGCCAGCAGCTTGGGGACCCGGGTTGGGGAAAAACTGTTTTTT. Translated: CASSLGTRVGEKLFF.

This clone has more than one count but fewer than ten. Written as DNA, the CDR3 is TGTGCCAGCAGCCGGGACAGGGGGGAGACCCAGTACTTC. Protein product: CASSRDRGETQYF. The chain employs TRBV5-5 and TRBJ2-5; TRBD1 matches at 11 bases. Germline-derived CDR1 and CDR2 are SGHKS and YYEKEE (reference sequence). J lost 5 bases, V lost 4 bases, and 1 base had no gene match. The CDR3 totals 13 residues.

This clone was picked up a small number of times. The CDR3 loop is CASSLSNGELFF. The CDR3 bases are TGTGCCAGCAGCTTAAGTAACGGGGAGCTGTTTTTT. The genes are TRBV7-3 and TRBJ2-2; no reliable D call. This CDR3 spans 12 amino acids. Germline V CDR1 and CDR2: SGHTA, FQGTGA. Trimming removed 1 base from V and 7 bases from J, with 4 bases in between.

This clone occurred a few times. The rearrangement uses TRBV13 and TRBJ2-5; D uncertain. Germline lookup yields CDR1 PRHDT and CDR2 FYEKMQ (reference sequence). Trimming took off 4 bases at V and 1 base at J, with 10 bases between the two ends. This CDR3 comprises 14 residues. The CDR3 DNA reads as TGTGCCAGCAGCTCCAGCGCTATCCAAGAGACCCAGTACTTC. This translates into CASSSSAIQETQYF.

V and J are TRBV2 and TRBJ1-6, with 8 bases aligning to TRBD1. The CDR3 covers 13 residues. The germline gives CDR1 SNHLY, CDR2 FYNNEI. Losses at the gene ends were 7 bases for V and 8 bases for J; bases not matched to a gene: 4. The CDR3 DNA is TGTGCCAGCAAGCAGGGGGCCGATTCACCCCTCCACTTT. Translation gives CASKQGADSPLHF. Supplemented by reference TRBV2 and TRBJ1-6, the full variable domain reads EPEVTQTPSHQVTQMGQEVILRCVPISNHLYFYWYRQILGQKVEFLVSFYNNEISEKSEIFDDQFSVERPDGSNFTLKIRSTKLEDSAMYFCASKQGADSPLHFGNGTRLTVT.

The genes are TRBV2 and TRBJ2-7; D is perhaps TRBD1 (5 bases). The germline V and J ends were trimmed by 6 bases and 1 base, with 13 bases remaining between them. CDR3 length: 14 amino acids. Germline CDR1 SNHLY, CDR2 FYNNEI. In DNA form, the CDR3 reads TGTGCCAGCAGGTCCGACAGCCTTTCCTACGAGCAGTACTTC. Protein product: CASRSDSLSYEQYF.